Included here is one TCR beta chain sequence, with context. This specimen belongs to a study of blood T cell repertoires in COVID-19. About the study: Researchers got acute and convalescent COVID-19 samples from the United States, Italy and Spain. From T cells, B-cell-depleted T cells, or PBMCs came the material, which was cDNA or gDNA.

Germline trimming cut 6 bases from V and 4 bases from J; bases unmatched to any gene: 5. This CDR3 region has 14 residues. Germline V CDR1 and CDR2: SGHTA, FQGNSA. Study processing details: For nucleated cells, counts were estimated from reference gene primer amplification. Data came from immunoSEQ multiplex PCR; TCRdb stores just in-frame clones and leaves some out. V, J and clone size were drawn from that table, and D and trimming were deduced from the DNA. The data show fewer than 110,000 clones, around nine tenths seen once. The sequence was obtained from a woman in her twenties or thirties with acute or convalescent COVID-19. Material: peripheral blood. The J gene is TRBJ2-3, the V gene TRBV7-2; TRBD1 aligns across 9 bases. CDR3 region: CASRLTGGADTQYF. The CDR3 DNA reads TGTGCCAGCAGACTAACAGGGGGCGCAGATACGCAGTATTTT.